These T cell receptor beta chains were read from a single sample in a study of blood T cell repertoires in COVID-19. Profiling relied on immunoSEQ multiplex PCR, and the TCRdb table lists in-frame clones only, not all of them. The sample includes approximately 470,000 clones, over 75% of them seen just once. Sequencing input: peripheral blood. These receptors all come from a human donor in a cohort sampled during active COVID-19. CDR3s include the opening cysteine and the closing phenylalanine or tryptophan. D genes are given only for firm matches. Size values are once, few and many counts, or a class for expanded clones, and some rows have none.

j_call d_call clone_size v_call cdr3_aa cdr3_nt
TRBJ1-4 NA NA TRBV3-1/TRBV3-2 CASSPRGGRGDEKLFF TGTGCCAGCAGCCCTAGAGGTGGCAGGGGAGATGAAAAACTGTTTTTT
TRBJ2-7 NA few TRBV7-3 CASSPGRSYEQYF TGTGCCAGCAGCCCAGGTCGGTCCTACGAGCAGTACTTC
TRBJ1-5 NA NA TRBV5-1 CASSLSGGKNQPQHF TGCGCCAGCAGCTTAAGCGGGGGAAAGAATCAGCCCCAGCATTTT
TRBJ1-1 TRBD1 NA TRBV19 CASRWDRQNTEAFF TGTGCCAGTAGATGGGACAGGCAGAACACTGAAGCTTTCTTT
TRBJ1-1 TRBD1 few TRBV5-1 CASSHGQGRITEAFF TGCGCCAGCAGCCATGGACAGGGGAGAATCACTGAAGCTTTCTTT
TRBJ1-3 NA NA TRBV18 CASSPPRTLGFRNTIYF TGTGCCAGCTCACCACCTCGGACTCTCGGCTTTAGAAACACCATATATTTT
TRBJ1-4 TRBD1 NA TRBV30 CAWRKAGQGDEKLFF TGTGCCTGGAGGAAAGCCGGACAGGGGGATGAAAAACTGTTTTTT
TRBJ2-2 TRBD2 NA TRBV14 CASRGREGRTGELFF TGTGCCAGCAGGGGCCGGGAGGGCCGGACCGGGGAGCTGTTTTTT
TRBJ1-6 NA NA TRBV7-8 CASSFSGRLDSPLHF TGTGCCAGCAGCTTTTCTGGCAGGCTTGATTCACCCCTCCACTTT
TRBJ1-2 TRBD1 NA TRBV5-1 CASSLAGGTAGYTF TGCGCCAGCAGCTTGGCGGGCGGGACAGCTGGCTACACCTTC
TRBJ2-7 TRBD2 few TRBV18 CASSPPGGERGHEQYF TGTGCCAGCTCACCACCCGGGGGGGAGCGGGGGCACGAGCAGTACTTC
TRBJ1-1 NA NA TRBV30 CAYSKEMNTEAFF TGTGCCTACTCGAAAGAAATGAACACTGAAGCTTTCTTT
TRBJ2-1 TRBD2 NA TRBV11-2 CASSSELAGGWDRQFF TGTGCCAGCAGCTCAGAGTTAGCGGGAGGGTGGGATCGGCAGTTCTTC
TRBJ1-4 NA NA TRBV12-3/TRBV12-4 CASNRQNNEELFF TGTGCCAGCAACCGACAGAATAATGAAGAACTGTTTTTT
TRBJ1-3 NA NA TRBV27 CASSSRTVGNTIYF TGTGCCAGCAGTTCCCGGACAGTCGGAAACACCATATATTTT
TRBJ1-3 TRBD1 NA TRBV30 CASIGTDEGGNTIYF TGTGCCTCCATTGGGACAGATGAAGGCGGAAACACCATATATTTT
TRBJ1-2 NA NA TRBV19 CASSIDSFNYGYTF TGTGCCAGTAGTATCGACAGCTTCAACTATGGCTACACCTTC
TRBJ2-5 NA few TRBV9 CASSVRGSWETQYF TGTGCCAGCAGCGTCAGGGGTTCGTGGGAGACCCAGTACTTC
TRBJ2-1 NA NA TRBV5-1 CASSPSVPSYNEQFF TGCGCCAGCAGCCCGAGCGTTCCGTCCTACAATGAGCAGTTCTTC
TRBJ1-5 NA NA TRBV24-1 CATGGALPDNQPQHF TGTGCCACCGGAGGGGCTCTCCCCGACAATCAGCCCCAGCATTTT
TRBJ2-7 TRBD1 NA TRBV27 CASSFKGGGLQGAPKEQYF TGTGCCAGCAGTTTTAAGGGAGGAGGCTTACAGGGGGCGCCTAAAGAGCAGTACTTC
TRBJ1-2 NA few TRBV19 CASSWPGMGGYTF TGTGCCAGTAGTTGGCCAGGGATGGGTGGCTACACCTTC
TRBJ2-2 NA NA TRBV6-5 CASSYSPTKAGELFF TGTGCCAGCAGTTACTCCCCGACAAAGGCTGGGGAGCTGTTTTTT
TRBJ1-6 NA NA TRBV30 CAWTGGVTNSPLHF TGTGCCTGGACCGGGGGGGTTACTAATTCACCCCTCCACTTT
TRBJ1-5 NA few TRBV7-9 CASSLWGQGGNQPQHF TGTGCCAGCAGCTTATGGGGGCAGGGAGGCAATCAGCCCCAGCATTTT